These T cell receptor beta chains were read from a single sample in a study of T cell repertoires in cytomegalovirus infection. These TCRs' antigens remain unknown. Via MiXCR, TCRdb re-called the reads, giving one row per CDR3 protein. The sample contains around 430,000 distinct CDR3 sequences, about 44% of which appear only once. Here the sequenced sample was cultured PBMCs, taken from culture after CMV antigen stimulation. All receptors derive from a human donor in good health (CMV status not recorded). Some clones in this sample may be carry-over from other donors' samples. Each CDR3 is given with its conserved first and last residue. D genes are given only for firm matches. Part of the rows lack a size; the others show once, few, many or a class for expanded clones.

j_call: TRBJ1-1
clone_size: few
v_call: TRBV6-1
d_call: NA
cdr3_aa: CASSRDRANTEAFF
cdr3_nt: TGTGCCAGCAGTCGCGACCGGGCAAACACTGAAGCTTTCTTT

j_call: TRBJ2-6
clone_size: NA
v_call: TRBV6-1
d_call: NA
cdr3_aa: CASSPRGASGANVLTF
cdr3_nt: TGTGCCAGCAGCCCACGGGGCGCTTCTGGGGCCAACGTCCTGACTTTC

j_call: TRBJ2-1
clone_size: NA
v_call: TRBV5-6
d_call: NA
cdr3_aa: CASSLPDLTTNNEQFF
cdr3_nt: TGTGCCAGCAGCCTCCCCGACCTAACCACGAACAATGAGCAGTTCTTC

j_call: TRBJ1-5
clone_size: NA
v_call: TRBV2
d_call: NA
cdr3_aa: CASSSQGFNQPQHF
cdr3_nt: TGTGCCAGCAGTTCTCAAGGGTTTAATCAGCCCCAGCATTTT

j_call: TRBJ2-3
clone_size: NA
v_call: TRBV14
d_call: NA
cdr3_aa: CASSRRNTQYF
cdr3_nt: TGTGCCAGCAGTCGAAGAAATACGCAGTATTTT

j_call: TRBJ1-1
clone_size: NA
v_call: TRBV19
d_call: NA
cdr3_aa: CASSIGGGFNLAFF
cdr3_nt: TGTGCCAGTAGTATAGGCGGTGGGTTCAACTTAGCTTTCTTT

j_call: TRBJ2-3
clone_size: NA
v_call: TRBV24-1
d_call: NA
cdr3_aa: CATSDSGTGTDTQYF
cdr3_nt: TGTGCCACCAGTGATTCCGGGACTGGCACAGATACGCAGTATTTT

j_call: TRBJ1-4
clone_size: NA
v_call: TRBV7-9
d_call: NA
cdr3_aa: CASSLARLGGSNEKLFF
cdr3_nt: TGTGCCAGCAGCTTAGCAAGACTAGGGGGGAGTAATGAAAAACTGTTTTTT

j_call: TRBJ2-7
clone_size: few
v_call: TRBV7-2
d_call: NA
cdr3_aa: CASSPQVVGSYEQYF
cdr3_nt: TGTGCCAGCAGCCCGCAGGTCGTGGGGTCCTACGAGCAGTACTTC

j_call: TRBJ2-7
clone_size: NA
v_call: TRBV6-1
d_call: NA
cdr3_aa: CASSEGTGWGDGYEQYF
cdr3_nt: TGTGCCAGCAGTGAAGGGACAGGATGGGGGGACGGCTACGAGCAGTACTTC

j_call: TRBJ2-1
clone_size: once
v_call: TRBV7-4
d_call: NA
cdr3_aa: CASSRGSLGQDEQFF
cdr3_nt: TGTGCCAGCAGCCGAGGATCGTTGGGCCAGGATGAGCAGTTCTTC

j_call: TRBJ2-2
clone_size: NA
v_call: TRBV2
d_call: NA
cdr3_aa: CASSEGMGSGELFF
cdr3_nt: TGTGCCAGCAGTGAAGGGATGGGCTCGGGGGAGCTGTTTTTT

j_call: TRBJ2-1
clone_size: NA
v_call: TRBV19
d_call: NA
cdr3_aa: CASSSYRRVGYNEQFF
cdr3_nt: TGTGCCAGTAGTTCCTACCGAAGGGTGGGATACAATGAGCAGTTCTTC

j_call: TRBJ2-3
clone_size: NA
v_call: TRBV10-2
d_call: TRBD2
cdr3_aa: CASINSGLATDTQYF
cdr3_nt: TGCGCCAGCATAAATTCGGGACTAGCGACAGATACGCAGTATTTT

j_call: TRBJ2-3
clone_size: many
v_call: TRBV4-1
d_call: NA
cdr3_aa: CASSQDGAGIAADTQYF
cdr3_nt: TGCGCCAGCAGCCAAGATGGAGCAGGGATAGCGGCAGATACGCAGTATTTT

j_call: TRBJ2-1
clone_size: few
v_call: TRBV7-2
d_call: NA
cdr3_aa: CASSLGGGRYNEQFF
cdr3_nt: TGTGCCAGCAGCTTAGGAGGGGGTAGGTACAATGAGCAGTTCTTC

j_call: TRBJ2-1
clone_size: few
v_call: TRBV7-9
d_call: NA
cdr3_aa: CASSYFDQGLPRKFF
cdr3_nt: TGTGCCAGCAGCTACTTTGATCAGGGTTTACCCCGAAAGTTCTTC

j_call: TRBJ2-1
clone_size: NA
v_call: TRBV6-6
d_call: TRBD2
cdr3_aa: CASTQTRLLRTSGVIDEQFF
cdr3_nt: TGTGCCAGCACCCAGACCCGCTTACTAAGGACTAGCGGGGTCATAGATGAGCAGTTCTTC

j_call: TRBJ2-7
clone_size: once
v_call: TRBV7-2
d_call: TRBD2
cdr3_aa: CASSPSGSPHEQYF
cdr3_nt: TGTGCCAGCAGCCCTAGCGGGAGTCCCCACGAGCAGTACTTC

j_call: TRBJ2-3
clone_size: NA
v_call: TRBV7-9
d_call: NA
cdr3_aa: CASSPRSFVDTQYF
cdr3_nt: TGTGCCAGCAGCCCAAGGAGCTTTGTGGACACGCAGTATTTT

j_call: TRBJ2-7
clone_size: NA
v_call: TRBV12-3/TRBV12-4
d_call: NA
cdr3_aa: CASSSRRLKKGEQYF
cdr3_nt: TGTGCCAGCAGTTCCCGTAGGCTAAAGAAAGGGGAGCAGTACTTC

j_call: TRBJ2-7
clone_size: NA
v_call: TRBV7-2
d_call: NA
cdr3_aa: CASSLGPWGSSYEQYF
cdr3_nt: TGTGCCAGCAGCTTAGGACCCTGGGGTAGCTCCTACGAGCAGTACTTC

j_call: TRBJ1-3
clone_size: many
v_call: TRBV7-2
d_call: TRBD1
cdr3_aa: CASSPGGTAGNTIYF
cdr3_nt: TGTGCCAGCAGCCCGGGAGGGACAGCTGGAAACACCATATATTTT

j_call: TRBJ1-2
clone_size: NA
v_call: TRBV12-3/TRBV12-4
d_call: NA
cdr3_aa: CASAKAPYGYTF
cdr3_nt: TGTGCCAGCGCGAAGGCACCCTATGGCTACACCTTC

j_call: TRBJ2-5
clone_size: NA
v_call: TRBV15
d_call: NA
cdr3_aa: CATSTLYWETQYF
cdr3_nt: TGTGCCACCAGCACCCTATATTGGGAGACCCAGTACTTC

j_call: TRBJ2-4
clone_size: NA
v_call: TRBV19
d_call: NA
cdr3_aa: CASSIEGWAKNIQYF
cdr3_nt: TGTGCCAGTAGTATTGAGGGATGGGCCAAAAACATTCAGTACTTC

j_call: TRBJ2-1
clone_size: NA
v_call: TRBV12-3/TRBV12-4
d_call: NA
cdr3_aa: CASSLAASSNEQFF
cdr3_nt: TGTGCCAGCAGTTTAGCCGCTAGTTCCAATGAGCAGTTCTTC

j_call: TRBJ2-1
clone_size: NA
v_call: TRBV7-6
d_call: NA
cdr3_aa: CASSLDVINEQFF
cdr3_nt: TGTGCCAGCAGCTTAGATGTGATCAATGAGCAGTTCTTC

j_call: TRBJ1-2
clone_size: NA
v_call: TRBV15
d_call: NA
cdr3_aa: CATSRGRLGGCTF
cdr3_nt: TGTGCCACCAGCAGAGGCAGGCTCGGTGGCTGCACCTTC

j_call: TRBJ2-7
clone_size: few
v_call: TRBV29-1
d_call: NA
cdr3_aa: CSITYGTRPSYEQYF
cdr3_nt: TGCAGCATAACCTACGGGACACGTCCCTCCTACGAGCAGTACTTC

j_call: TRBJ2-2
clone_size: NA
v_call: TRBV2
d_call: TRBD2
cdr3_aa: CASGGEGTGELFF
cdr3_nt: TGTGCCAGCGGGGGGGAGGGCACCGGGGAGCTGTTTTTT

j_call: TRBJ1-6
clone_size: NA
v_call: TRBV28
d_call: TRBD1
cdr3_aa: CASSLDRGQLHF
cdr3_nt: TGTGCCAGCAGCCTAGACAGGGGCCAGCTCCACTTT

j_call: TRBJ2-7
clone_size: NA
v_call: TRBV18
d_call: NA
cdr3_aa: CASSPRNSRDEQYF
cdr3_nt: TGTGCCAGCTCACCTAGAAATAGTAGGGACGAGCAGTACTTC

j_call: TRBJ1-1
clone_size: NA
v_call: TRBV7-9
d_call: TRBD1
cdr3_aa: CASSRPGQGALNTEAFF
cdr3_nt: TGTGCCAGCAGTCGGCCGGGACAGGGGGCCCTGAACACTGAAGCTTTCTTT

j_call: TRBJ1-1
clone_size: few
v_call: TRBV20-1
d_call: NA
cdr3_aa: CSARVAGVNTEAFF
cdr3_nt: TGCAGTGCTAGAGTGGCAGGGGTAAACACTGAAGCTTTCTTT

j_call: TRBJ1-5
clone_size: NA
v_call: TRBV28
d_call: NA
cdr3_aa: CASSSSVQPQHF
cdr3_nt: TGTGCCAGCAGTTCCTCAGTTCAGCCCCAGCATTTT

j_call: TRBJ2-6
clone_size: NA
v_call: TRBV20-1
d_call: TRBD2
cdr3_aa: CSAQAGVGTGANVLTF
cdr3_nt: TGCAGTGCTCAAGCGGGAGTTGGCACTGGGGCCAACGTCCTGACTTTC

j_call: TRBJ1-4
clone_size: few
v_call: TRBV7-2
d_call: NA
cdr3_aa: CASTSEWGRGNEKLFF
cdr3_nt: TGTGCCAGCACCTCTGAGTGGGGTCGGGGGAATGAAAAACTGTTTTTT

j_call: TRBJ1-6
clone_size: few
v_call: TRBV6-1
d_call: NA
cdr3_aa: CASSEFTSGDSPLHF
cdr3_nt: TGTGCCAGCAGTGAATTCACCTCTGGGGATTCACCCCTCCACTTT

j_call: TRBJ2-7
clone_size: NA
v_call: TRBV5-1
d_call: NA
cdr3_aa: CASSLGTEYYEQYF
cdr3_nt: TGCGCCAGCAGCTTGGGGACAGAGTACTACGAGCAGTACTTC

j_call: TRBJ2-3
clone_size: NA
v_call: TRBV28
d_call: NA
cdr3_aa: CASSFSRGGTDTQYF
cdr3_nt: TGTGCCAGCAGTTTTAGTCGGGGCGGCACAGATACGCAGTATTTT

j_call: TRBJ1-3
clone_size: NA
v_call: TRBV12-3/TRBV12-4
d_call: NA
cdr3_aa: CASSFRRNSGNTIYF
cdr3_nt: TGTGCCAGCAGTTTTCGTCGCAACTCTGGAAACACCATATATTTT

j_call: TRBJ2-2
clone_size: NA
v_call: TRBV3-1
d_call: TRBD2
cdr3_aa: CASSQTVAGVVPDQNTGELFF
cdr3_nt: TGTGCCAGCAGCCAAACTGTAGCGGGAGTGGTCCCGGATCAGAACACCGGGGAGCTGTTTTTT

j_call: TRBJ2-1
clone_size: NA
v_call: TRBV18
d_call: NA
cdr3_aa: CASSHAGYFFSYNEQFF
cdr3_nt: TGTGCCAGCTCTCACGCAGGATACTTCTTCTCCTACAATGAGCAGTTCTTC

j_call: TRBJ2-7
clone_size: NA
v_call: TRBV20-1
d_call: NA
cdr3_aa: CSASLAMGEQYF
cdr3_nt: TGCAGTGCTAGCCTGGCGATGGGGGAGCAGTACTTC

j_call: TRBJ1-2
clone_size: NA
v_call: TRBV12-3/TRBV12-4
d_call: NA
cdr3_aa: CASNYQEGDGYTF
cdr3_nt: TGTGCCAGCAACTACCAGGAAGGGGATGGCTACACCTTC

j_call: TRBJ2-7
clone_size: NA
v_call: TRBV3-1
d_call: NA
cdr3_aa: CASSQNDLNEQYF
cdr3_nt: TGTGCCAGCAGCCAGAACGACTTGAACGAGCAGTACTTC